A single sample is the source of the 3 T cell receptor beta chains below, sequenced in a study of T cell responses to AZD1222 COVID-19 vaccine. Generated by immunoSEQ multiplex PCR, the TCRdb table keeps only in-frame clones and is missing some. The table shows some 120,000 clones, with roughly 87% occurring only once. Source: peripheral blood, taken on day 0 of AZD1222 vaccination. These receptors all come from an adult in good health.

The count of this clone is one. This sequence joins TRBV7-9 and TRBJ1-2; TRBD1 is a possible D gene (6 bases). Trimming cost V 1 base and J 2 bases, with 11 bases left between them. CDR3 length: 15 amino acids. In germline, CDR1 is SEHNR, CDR2 FQNEAQ (reference sequence). The CDR3 DNA follows: TGTGCCAGCAGCTTAGATACAGGGCCCAACTATGGCTACACCTTC. Translating gives CASSLDTGPNYGYTF.

This chain uses TRBV28 with TRBJ2-7; 12 bases agree with TRBD2. V was clipped by 6 bases and J by 7 bases; unmatched bases: 4. The CDR3 runs 13 residues. Germline loops: CDR1 MDHEN, CDR2 SYDVKM. The CDR3, as DNA: TGTGCCAGCAGGACTAGCGGGGGCCCAGAGCAGTACTTC. This translates into CASRTSGGPEQYF.

The chain uses TRBV9 and TRBJ1-5, with D hard to call. Germline CDR1 is SGDLS and CDR2 is YYNGEE. Trimming took off 0 bases at V and 0 bases at J, with 7 bases between the two ends. This CDR3 spans 15 amino acids. CDR3: CASSVEGYSNQPQHF. Written as DNA, the CDR3 is TGTGCCAGCAGCGTAGAAGGTTATAGCAATCAGCCCCAGCATTTT.